This is a list of T cell receptor beta chains from one sample in a study of T cells in Graves' hyperthyroidism and ophthalmopathy. TCRdb ran MiXCR on the multiplex PCR reads and lists one entry per CDR3 protein. The table shows some 500,000 distinct CDR3 sequences, with roughly 25% occurring only once. Sequencing was performed on blood. Receptors were obtained from a woman between 25 and 40 years old with Graves' ophthalmopathy. Both conserved end residues are part of each CDR3.

TRBV11-2	TRBJ1-3	CASSSETGAGNTIYF
TRBV6-5	TRBJ2-7	CASRTGTGTYEQYF
TRBV5-5	TRBJ2-5	CASSLVTPAGVETQYF
TRBV6-1	TRBJ2-3	CASSGPGDTQYF
TRBV5-1	TRBJ2-2	CASSSGGGISVTGELFF
TRBV12-3/TRBV12-4	TRBJ1-1	CASSLGAEAFF
TRBV11-2	TRBJ2-5	CASIPRLSRQETQYF
TRBV19	TRBJ1-5	CASSRSSLFQPQHF
TRBV7-9	TRBJ1-2	CASSATGGFDGYTF
TRBV20-1	TRBJ1-2	CSASPEGFGYTF
TRBV6-4	TRBJ2-3	CASMSSQGPDTQYF
TRBV6-2/TRBV6-3	TRBJ2-5	CASSAQEQETQYF
TRBV12-5	TRBJ2-5	CASGNLGAGEETQYF
TRBV12-3/TRBV12-4	TRBJ2-5	CASSLEGQGIETQYF
TRBV4-3	TRBJ2-7	CASSQGATYEQYF
TRBV12-3/TRBV12-4	TRBJ1-5	CASSFWAAPNQPQHF
TRBV6-5	TRBJ2-7	CASSYEQGSSYEQYF
TRBV12-3/TRBV12-4	TRBJ1-5	CASSSSQGRRQPQHF
TRBV29-1	TRBJ1-1	CSVPTPGGGTEAFF
TRBV5-8	TRBJ1-2	CASSPWTGVGYTF
TRBV12-3/TRBV12-4	TRBJ2-7	CASSFTDTGRYF
TRBV28	TRBJ2-7	CASSLYPQSGDYYEQYF
TRBV6-1	TRBJ1-5	CASSEGVGQYDNQPQHF
TRBV12-3/TRBV12-4	TRBJ1-1	CASKGRSEAFF